This T cell receptor beta chain is from a study of response to subunit inactivated influenza vaccine. General study findings and limits: The study's authors posited that every seasonal influenza vaccination enlists few new T cells.

With respect to this clonotype: Its cognate antigen is unknown.

The ends were cut back, 0 bases at V and 4 bases at J, with 10 bases in the middle. Germline CDR1 reads SGHRS; CDR2 reads YFSETQ. CDR3 length: 14 residues. MiXCR, run by TCRdb on the RT-PCR reads, gives a single entry per CDR3 protein. The table lists 700,000 to 800,000 distinct CDR3 sequences, approximately 17% of them singletons, with about a tenth in the top ten. The source is a man aged 50 to 59 who received an inactivated influenza vaccine. V is TRBV5-1 and J is TRBJ2-5; tentative D call: TRBD1 (6 bases). The sequences come from PBMCs from blood, collected 5 days after vaccination. The CDR3 loop reads CASSLARQAETQYF. The CDR3 DNA follows: TGCGCCAGCAGCTTGGCTCGACAGGCAGAGACCCAGTACTTC.